This TCR beta chain is from a study of control samples from healthy donors and cancer patients. Germline assignment: CDR1 SGHDN and CDR2 FVKESK. V lost 4 bases to trimming and J lost 6 bases, with 25 bases between them. This CDR3 spans 18 amino acids. Libraries were prepared by immunoSEQ multiplex PCR; TCRdb keeps only in-frame clonotypes and omits some of them. The repertoire holds roughly 69,000 clones, around 80% seen once, with about 15% in the top ten. The material sequenced was blood. The chain employs TRBV14 and TRBJ2-1, with unresolved D. This TCR came from a man aged 60 to 75 in good health. This CDR3 is CASSPPRSLPNSSNEQFF. The CDR3 DNA follows: TGTGCCAGCAGCCCCCCAAGGTCACTTCCCAACAGCAGCAATGAGCAGTTCTTC.